This T cell receptor (beta chain) was recorded in a study of cytomegalovirus exposure and HLA in healthy donors. Overall study results and limits: The HLA-A and HLA-B alleles of most subjects were reportedly predicted accurately from TCR beta sequences. A later examination showed that TCR association rates differed by HLA locus, with DRB1 most and HLA-C fewest. Among TCR beta chains of equal frequency, HLA-associated ones were more clonally expanded in a later analysis.

V shed 5 bases and J shed 3 bases, with 16 bases lying between them. The CDR3 consists of 16 residues. From germline, CDR1 is MDHEN and CDR2 SYDVKM. Concerning this clone itself: The antigen remains unidentified.

The primer mix had 60 Vbeta and 13 Jbeta primers. Measured with immunoSEQ multiplex PCR; TCRdb has only the in-frame clones, and not every one. The repertoire holds over 65,000 clones, with more than 60% as singletons. The sequenced sample consisted of PBMCs. The chain employs TRBV28 and TRBJ1-4; the D gene is possibly TRBD1 (6 bases). This TCR derives from a middle-aged man in good health and CMV-seronegative. This CDR3 is CASSPPGGGANEKLFF. The CDR3 DNA reads as TGTGCCAGCAGTCCCCCGGGAGGGGGGGCTAATGAAAAACTGTTTTTT.